These 22 T cell receptor beta chains were sequenced from one sample in a study of identical twins. From the 5' RACE reads, TCRdb called clonotypes with MiXCR, one entry per CDR3 protein. Here the sample spans 1.5 million or so distinct CDR3 sequences, under 35% being singletons. The sequenced sample was cord blood. These receptor sequences come from a newborn girl in good health.

This clonotype occurred a few times. The J gene is TRBJ2-5, the V gene TRBV21-1; TRBD2 reflects the table's D call only, with no check against the DNA. TRBV21-1 is designated a pseudogene. There are 17 residues in the CDR3. CDR3 in DNA: TGTGCCAGCAGCAAAATGAGACTAGCGGGGGCGTGGAATGAGCAGTACTTC. This encodes CASSKMRLAGAWNEQYF.

The table lists this clonotype with a few counts. The gene calls are TRBV28 and TRBJ2-7, with TRBD2 identical over 7 bases. The CDR3 has 12 amino acids. Losses at the gene ends were 6 bases for V and 7 bases for J; bases not matched to a gene: 6. CDR1 MDHEN and CDR2 SYDVKM come from the germline V gene. This CDR3 is CASRRGSNEQYF. Here the CDR3 DNA reads TGTGCCAGCAGACGCGGGAGCAATGAGCAGTACTTC.

V is TRBV5-1 and J is TRBJ1-1; TRBD1 might be the D (6 bases). V was cut by 1 base and J by 2 bases, with 12 bases left in between. This CDR3 is 15 amino acids long. The germline V gene has CDR1 SGHRS and CDR2 YFSETQ. The DNA for the CDR3 is TGCGCCAGCAGCTTGTTAGGGGGTATAAACACTGAAGCTTTCTTT. Translated, it gives CASSLLGGINTEAFF.

This chain uses TRBV25-1 with TRBJ2-7; TRBD1 aligns across 7 bases. V lost 4 bases and J lost 4; bases outside the gene matches: 10. Per the germline V gene, CDR1 is MGHDK and CDR2 is SYGVNS. The CDR3 runs 15 residues. The CDR3 DNA follows: TGTGCCAGCAGTGGACAGGGTGCCCCTTCTTACGAGCAGTACTTC. Translation: CASSGQGAPSYEQYF.

This sequence joins TRBV7-2 and TRBJ2-4; 9 bases map to TRBD2. Germline V gives CDR1 SGHTA, CDR2 FQGNSA. Germline trimming cut 4 bases from V and 8 bases from J; bases unmatched to any gene: 18. The CDR3 spans 18 residues. The DNA for the CDR3 is TGTGCCAGCAGCTGGCGTGGGCATGGCGGGGGGGGTCCGGACATTCAGTACTTC. Protein: CASSWRGHGGGGPDIQYF. The full variable domain, its missing parts supplied by reference TRBV7-2 and TRBJ2-4, is GAGVSQSPSNKVTEKGKDVELRCDPISGHTALYWYRQSLGQGLEFLIYFQGNSAPDKSGLPSDRFSAERTGGSVSTLTIQRTQQEDSAVYLCASSWRGHGGGGPDIQYFGAGTRLSVL.

This clonotype was observed once. The rearrangement joins TRBV25-1 to TRBJ2-7; 8 bases are shared with TRBD2. Germline lookup yields CDR1 MGHDK and CDR2 SYGVNS. This CDR3 is 16 amino acids long. Germline trimming cut 3 bases from V and 7 bases from J; bases unmatched to any gene: 14. CDR3 coding DNA: TGTGCCAGCAGTGAGACGGGAGGGGGAGTTGAGAATGAGCAGTACTTC. It is translated as CASSETGGGVENEQYF.

The chain has TRBV29-1 and TRBJ2-3, with D possibly matching TRBD2 (5 bases). This CDR3 is built from 14 residues. Germline CDR1 SQVTM, CDR2 ANQGSEA. Trimming left V 4 bases short and J 7 bases short, with 18 bases between. The chain's CDR3 is CSVGQGLASHTQYF. The CDR3 nucleotides are TGCAGCGTTGGCCAAGGACTCGCCAGTCATACGCAGTATTTT.

The chain uses TRBV20-1 and TRBJ2-7; D might be TRBD2 (5 bases). The germline V gene encodes CDR1 DFQATT and CDR2 SNEGSKA (reference sequence). The CDR3 has 12 amino acids. Trimming took 6 bases from V and 2 from J, leaving 11 bases between them. CDR3 coding DNA: TGCAGTGCCAGGACTTATGCCTACGAGCAGTACTTC. It yields the protein CSARTYAYEQYF.

The V and J genes are TRBV7-9 and TRBJ1-2, with 8 bases that match TRBD1. Germline CDR1 reads SEHNR; CDR2 reads FQNEAQ (reference sequence). V trimming: 6 bases; J trimming: 4 bases; junction bases outside the gene matches: 7. The CDR3 runs 14 residues. The DNA for the CDR3 is TGTGCCAGCAGTACTAGGACAGGGCTCTATGGCTACACCTTC. Its protein is CASSTRTGLYGYTF.

The chain is built from TRBV9 and TRBJ2-1, with D tentatively TRBD1 or TRBD2 (5 bases each). The germline CDR1 and CDR2 sequences are SGDLS and YYNGEE. Deletions cut 1 base from V and 7 bases from J, with 18 bases between. The CDR3 runs 16 residues. The CDR3 DNA reads as TGTGCCAGCAGCGTACTCGGACGGGGCGGAGGTAATGAGCAGTTCTTC. This sequence encodes CASSVLGRGGGNEQFF.

Only a few counts were recorded for this clonotype. The V gene is TRBV4-2, the J gene TRBJ1-1, with 8 bases aligning to TRBD1. CDR1 and CDR2 from the germline V gene are LGHNA and YNFKEQ. CDR3 length: 17 residues. V shed 1 base, J shed 0 bases, and the junction held 7 bases outside the gene matches. DNA of the CDR3: TGTGCCAGCAGCCAAGTCCGGACAGGGAGTATGAACACTGAAGCTTTCTTT. It translates to CASSQVRTGSMNTEAFF.

The CDR3 nucleotides read TGTGCCAGCAGCTTACACGGCCGAAATCAGCCCCAGCATTTT. It encodes CASSLHGRNQPQHF. The chain recombines TRBV7-9 with TRBJ1-5; the D is unclear. This CDR3 has 14 amino acids. V lost 2 bases, J lost 4 bases, and 9 bases lay in between. Germline V CDR1 and CDR2: SEHNR, FQNEAQ (reference sequence). Full variable domain (remainder filled in from reference TRBV7-9 and TRBJ1-5): DTGVSQNPRHKITKRGQNVTFRCDPISEHNRLYWYRQTLGQGPEFLTYFQNEAQLEKSRLLSDRFSAERPKGSFSTLEIQRTEQGDSAMYLCASSLHGRNQPQHFGDGTRLSIL.

The V and J genes are TRBV19 and TRBJ2-3; tentatively, D is TRBD1 (6 bases). V gave up 9 bases and J gave up 3 bases, with 19 bases separating them. This CDR3 has 15 residues. Per germline, CDR1 LNHDA and CDR2 SQIVND (reference sequence). The chain's CDR3 is CASTNLRGSTDTQYF. The CDR3 DNA is TGTGCCAGCACAAACCTCAGGGGTTCGACAGATACGCAGTATTTT.

V is TRBV12-3 or TRBV12-4 and J is TRBJ2-4; D gene uncertain. This CDR3 comprises 16 residues. V was clipped by 3 bases and J by 3 bases, with 15 bases between them. In nucleotides, the CDR3 is TGTGCCAGCAGTTTTTCTGTAAACTCTGGCAAAAACATTCAGTACTTC. Protein sequence: CASSFSVNSGKNIQYF.

This chain joins TRBV28 and TRBJ2-1; 7 nucleotides line up with TRBD2. In germline, CDR1 is MDHEN, CDR2 SYDVKM. The length of the CDR3 is 12 residues. V shed 2 bases, J shed 14 bases, and the junction held 6 bases outside the gene matches. The CDR3 here is CASSLAGDVKFF. DNA for the CDR3: TGTGCCAGCAGTTTAGCGGGAGATGTTAAGTTCTTC.

The chain joins TRBV12-3 or TRBV12-4 to TRBJ2-1; 12 bases match TRBD2. The CDR3 sequence is 17 residues long. The junction had 6 bases not matched to a gene; V was cut back by 6 bases and J by 0 bases. The CDR3 DNA follows: TGTGCCAGCAGACAAGGACTAGCGGGACGCTCCTACAATGAGCAGTTCTTC. Its translation: CASRQGLAGRSYNEQFF.

The chain has TRBV24-1 and TRBJ2-1; D ambiguous. Trimming removed 0 bases at V and 5 bases at J, with 7 bases between. CDR1 and CDR2 (germline): KGHDR, SFDVKD. CDR3 length: 14 amino acids. CDR3 bases: TGTGCCACCAGTGATTTGACGACAAACAATGAGCAGTTCTTC. Its translation is CATSDLTTNNEQFF.

This rearrangement joins TRBV20-1 to TRBJ1-5, with D possibly matching TRBD1 (6 bases). CDR1 is DFQATT and CDR2 is SNEGSKA in the germline V gene (reference sequence). This CDR3 region has 12 residues. Trimming took off 7 bases at V and 2 bases at J, with 9 bases between the two ends. Here the CDR3 reads CSGRQGNQPQHF. The CDR3 coding sequence is TGCAGTGGCCGACAGGGCAATCAGCCCCAGCATTTT.

This clonotype was seen a few times. The gene calls are TRBV20-1 and TRBJ2-4; the match to TRBD2 covers 12 bases. CDR1 DFQATT and CDR2 SNEGSKA come from the germline V gene (reference sequence). V lost 1 base to trimming and J lost 0 bases; unmatched junction nucleotides: 7. The CDR3 loop spans 18 amino acids. The CDR3 DNA reads TGCAGTGCTAGAGGTCGACTAGCGGGGGCCTTAGCCAAAAACATTCAGTACTTC. Translation gives CSARGRLAGALAKNIQYF.

V and J are TRBV20-1 and TRBJ2-1; 11 bases are shared with TRBD1. Per the germline V gene, CDR1 is DFQATT and CDR2 is SNEGSKA (reference sequence). CDR3 length: 16 residues. With V trimmed by 0 bases and J by 3 bases, 4 bases remained unmatched. CDR3 nucleotide sequence: TGCAGTGCTAGAGATTCTGGGACAGGGGGCTACAATGAGCAGTTCTTC. This gives the protein CSARDSGTGGYNEQFF.

This clonotype turned up a few times. V is TRBV12-3 or TRBV12-4 and J is TRBJ1-5; the match to TRBD1 covers 7 bases. The V gene end was trimmed by 5 bases and the J gene end by 4 bases; junction bases not matched to a gene: 5. CDR3 size: 14 residues. This CDR3 reads CASSLRGQNQPQHF. The CDR3 region has the DNA TGTGCCAGCAGTCTTAGGGGGCAAAATCAGCCCCAGCATTTT.

The chain is built from TRBV2 and TRBJ1-6; no definite D call. The CDR3 contains 17 residues. Trimming shortened V by 4 bases and J by 5 bases, and 18 bases separated the two germline ends. CDR1 is SNHLY, CDR2 FYNNEI, per germline. The CDR3 loop reads CASSGALWRGNNSPLHF. In nucleotides, the CDR3 is TGTGCCAGCAGTGGAGCGCTATGGCGTGGAAATAATTCACCCCTCCACTTT.